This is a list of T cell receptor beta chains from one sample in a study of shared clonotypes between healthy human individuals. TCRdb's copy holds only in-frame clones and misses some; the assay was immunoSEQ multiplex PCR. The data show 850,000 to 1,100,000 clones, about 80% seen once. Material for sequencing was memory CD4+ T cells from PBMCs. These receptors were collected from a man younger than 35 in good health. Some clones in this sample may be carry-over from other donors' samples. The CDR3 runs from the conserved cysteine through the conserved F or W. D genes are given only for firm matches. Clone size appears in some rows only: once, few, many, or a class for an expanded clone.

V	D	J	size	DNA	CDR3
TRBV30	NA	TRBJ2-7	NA	TGTGCCTGGAGGAGGGACCCCCGCCCCTACGAGCAGTACTTC	CAWRRDPRPYEQYF
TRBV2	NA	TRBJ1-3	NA	TGTGCCAGCAGTGCGGGCAACTCTGGAAACACCATATATTTT	CASSAGNSGNTIYF
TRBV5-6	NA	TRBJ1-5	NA	TGTGCCAGCAGCTACGGGCCTTTTGAGGGGCCCCAGCATTTT	CASSYGPFEGPQHF
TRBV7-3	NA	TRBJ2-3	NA	TGTGCCAGCAGCCCACCCCAGGCCAAGCGCACAGATACGCAGTATTTT	CASSPPQAKRTDTQYF
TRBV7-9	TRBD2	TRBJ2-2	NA	TGTGCCAGCAGCTTAACGACTAGCGGGAACACCGGGGAGCTGTTTTTT	CASSLTTSGNTGELFF
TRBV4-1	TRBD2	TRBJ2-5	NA	TGCGCCAGCAGCCAAACCGGGACTAGCGTACAAGAGACCCAGTACTTC	CASSQTGTSVQETQYF
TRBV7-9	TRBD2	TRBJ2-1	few	TGTGCCAGCAGCTCGGCAAGAGGAGCGGGAGTAGCGTACAATGAGCAGTTCTTC	CASSSARGAGVAYNEQFF
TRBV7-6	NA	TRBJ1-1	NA	TGTGCCAGCAGCGATCTTGGGAACGGGAATTGGAGGGCTGAAGCTTTCTTT	CASSDLGNGNWRAEAFF
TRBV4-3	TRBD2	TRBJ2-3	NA	TGCGCCAGCAGCCGGGAAGCGGGAGGGCCTACAGATACGCAGTATTTT	CASSREAGGPTDTQYF
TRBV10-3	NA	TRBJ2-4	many	TGTGCCATCAGAGGGGGAAACATTCAGTACTTC	CAIRGGNIQYF
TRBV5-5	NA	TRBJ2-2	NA	TGTGCCAGCAGCTCCGCCGTCCTACGAGGGACCGGGGAGCTGTTTTTT	CASSSAVLRGTGELFF
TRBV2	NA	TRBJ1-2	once	TGTGCCAGCAGGACAGGAACTAACTATGGCTACACCTTC	CASRTGTNYGYTF